The 4 T cell receptor beta chains below all came from one sample that was sequenced in a study of CD8 T cells in Susac syndrome. With random hexamers, 0.5 to 1 ug RNA was reverse transcribed. TCRdb analysed the immunoSEQ multiplex PCR reads with MiXCR anew, one entry per CDR3 protein. The sample consists of roughly 150,000 distinct CDR3 sequences, more than 90% of them appearing once. Sequencing was done on a sample of CD4+ T cells from PBMCs. Source of these receptors: a human donor with Susac syndrome.

V usage is TRBV18 and J usage is TRBJ2-7; 12 positions agree with TRBD2. The germline gives CDR1 KGHSH, CDR2 LQKENI. The CDR3 has 15 amino acids. With 8 bases clipped from V and 7 bases from J, the junction kept 12 bases outside the gene matches. As DNA, the CDR3 is TGTGCCAGCGCCGCGGCTAGCGGGAGGGCCAGAGAGCAGTACTTC. Amino acids: CASAAASGRAREQYF.

V gene TRBV20-1 combines with J gene TRBJ1-2; TRBD1 matches at 9 bases. J gave up 4 bases and V 6 bases, and 15 bases lay outside the gene matches. The CDR3 consists of 16 residues. Germline V lookup: CDR1 DFQATT, CDR2 SNEGSKA (reference sequence). CDR3 region: CSASGTGIVNTYGYTF. The CDR3 region has the DNA TGCAGTGCCTCCGGGACAGGGATAGTCAATACCTATGGCTACACCTTC.

The chain's CDR3 is CSVGRQGSEQFF. The CDR3 DNA reads as TGCAGCGTTGGCCGACAGGGCAGTGAGCAGTTCTTC. The rearrangement joins TRBV29-1 to TRBJ2-1; 7 nucleotides match TRBD1. The length of the CDR3 is 12 residues. Germline CDR1 SQVTM, CDR2 ANQGSEA. V was pared by 4 bases and J by 9 bases, with 6 bases of the junction left unmatched.

The gene calls are TRBV24-1 and TRBJ2-5, with TRBD1 identical over 9 bases. This CDR3 comprises 16 residues. The J segment lost 0 bases and the V segment lost 5 bases, leaving 6 bases of the junction unmatched. Germline V gene data show CDR1 as KGHDR and CDR2 as SFDVKD. CDR3 in amino acids: CATSVAGQGYQETQYF. The CDR3 DNA is TGTGCCACCAGTGTGGCCGGACAGGGGTACCAAGAGACCCAGTACTTC.